The next 23 T cell receptor beta chains were all read from a single sample in a study of T-cell memory formation after mild COVID-19. TCRdb reprocessed the 5' RACE reads with MiXCR, giving one entry per CDR3 protein. The data show hundreds of thousands of distinct CDR3 sequences, 16% seen once. What was sequenced was PBMCs or a T cell subset sorted from them (not recorded which). The receptors originated from a man aged 18 to 30 who had mild COVID-19 (a few samples of this study predate the infection). Cell type and time point are not known.

The chain has TRBV12-3 or TRBV12-4 and TRBJ1-4; D may be TRBD1 (6 bases). Trimming shortened V by 6 bases and J by 13 bases, and 15 bases separated the two germline ends. The CDR3 contains 12 residues. This CDR3 reads CASRGQLLRLFF. The CDR3 DNA follows: TGTGCCAGCAGAGGACAGCTTCTACGACTGTTTTTT.

This clonotype was seen more than once but under ten times. V and J are TRBV12-3 or TRBV12-4 and TRBJ1-2; a possible D gene is TRBD1 (5 bases). CDR3 length: 15 amino acids. Trimming stripped 5 bases from V and 1 base from J, with 14 bases between. The CDR3 coding sequence is TGTGCCAGCAGTGCCCCCATTGGGGGTAACTATGGCTACACCTTC. As protein: CASSAPIGGNYGYTF.

CDR3 residues: CASSHGTSGPRAQYF. Written as DNA, the CDR3 is TGCGCCAGCAGCCATGGGACTAGCGGGCCCAGGGCCCAGTACTTC. This sequence joins TRBV4-1 and TRBJ2-5; TRBD2 matches at 12 bases. The CDR3 consists of 15 residues. J gave up 9 bases and V 3 bases, and 8 bases lay outside the gene matches. The V gene's germline CDR1 is MGHRA and CDR2 YSYEKL.

The chain combines TRBV19 with TRBJ2-3; D is ambiguous. Between the trimmed V and J ends, which lost 3 bases and 4 bases, there was a span of 5 bases. This CDR3 is 12 amino acids long. Germline lookup yields CDR1 LNHDA and CDR2 SQIVND (reference sequence). The CDR3 loop is CASSILSDTQYF. The CDR3 nucleotides are TGTGCCAGTAGTATTTTGTCAGATACGCAGTATTTT. Full variable domain (remainder filled in from reference TRBV19 and TRBJ2-3): DGGITQSPKYLFRKEGQNVTLSCEQNLNHDAMYWYRQDPGQGLRLIYYSQIVNDFQKGDIAEGYSVSREKKESFPLTVTSAQKNPTAFYLCASSILSDTQYFGPGTRLTVL.

This chain joins TRBV10-3 and TRBJ1-2; D possibly corresponds to TRBD1 (5 bases). Germline V gives CDR1 ENHRY, CDR2 SYGVKD. This CDR3 spans 12 amino acids. V was shortened by 10 bases and J by 2 bases, with 11 bases between the two germline ends. CDR3 protein: CATTPGNYGYTF. CDR3 nucleotides: TGTGCCACAACCCCAGGGAACTATGGCTACACCTTC.

This clonotype came up a few times. The chain links TRBV7-6 to TRBJ1-4; 7 bases agree with TRBD1. Losses at the gene ends were 6 bases for V and 8 bases for J; bases not matched to a gene: 9. The CDR3 is 14 residues long. Per germline, CDR1 SGHVS and CDR2 FNYEAQ. CDR3 sequence reads: CASSPGQIAEKLFF. The CDR3 nucleotides read TGTGCCAGCAGTCCGGGACAGATCGCCGAAAAACTGTTTTTT.

The chain carries TRBV29-1 and TRBJ2-1; D may match TRBD1 or TRBD2 (5 bases each). This CDR3 spans 15 amino acids. The ends were cut back, 6 bases at V and 10 bases at J, with 25 bases in the middle. Germline V gives CDR1 SQVTM, CDR2 ANQGSEA. DNA of the CDR3: TGCAGCGTATACGGGTCGGGACCCCGGTCCAGGGAGCAGTTCTTC. As protein: CSVYGSGPRSREQFF.

The table lists this clonotype with a few counts. The rearrangement uses TRBV9 and TRBJ1-5; TRBD1 might be the D (6 bases). This CDR3 is built from 16 residues. V lost 1 base, J lost 1 base, and 12 bases lay in between. Germline V gene lookup returns CDR1 SGDLS and CDR2 YYNGEE. The CDR3 bases are TGTGCCAGCAGCGTAAGGACAGCCCCAAGCAATCAGCCCCAGCATTTT. This sequence encodes CASSVRTAPSNQPQHF.

The chain is built from TRBV7-6 and TRBJ1-4; 7 nucleotides align to TRBD1. CDR3 size: 13 residues. V gave up 5 bases and J gave up 10 bases; unmatched junction bases: 7. Germline V gene data show CDR1 as SGHVS and CDR2 as FNYEAQ. The CDR3 DNA is TGTGCCAGCAGCCCGACAGGGTTTGGAAAACTGTTTTTT. Residues: CASSPTGFGKLFF. Full variable domain (remainder filled in from reference TRBV7-6 and TRBJ1-4): GAGVSQSPRYKVTKRGQDVALRCDPISGHVSLYWYRQALGQGPEFLTYFNYEAQQDKSGLPNDRFSAERPEGSISTLTIQRTEQRDSAMYRCASSPTGFGKLFFGSGTQLSVL.

The chain couples TRBV6-5 to TRBJ2-3; D is uncertain. The CDR3 length is 14 residues. Germline-derived CDR1 and CDR2 are MNHEY and SVGAGI. V lost 0 bases and J lost 4, with 8 bases in between. For the CDR3, the DNA is TGTGCCAGCAGTTACTCGGTGGCCCCAGATACGCAGTATTTT. Translation: CASSYSVAPDTQYF.

The chain joins TRBV24-1 to TRBJ1-2; D perhaps matches TRBD1 (5 bases). Trimming pared 2 bases from V and 4 bases from J, leaving 7 bases between. This CDR3 is built from 13 residues. From germline, CDR1 is KGHDR and CDR2 SFDVKD. The CDR3 spells CATSDSGAYGYTF. The CDR3 DNA is TGTGCCACCAGTGATTCCGGGGCCTATGGCTACACCTTC.

This clonotype was counted between two and nine times. The V and J genes are TRBV28 and TRBJ2-7; the match to TRBD2 covers 9 bases. Germline lookup yields CDR1 MDHEN and CDR2 SYDVKM. This CDR3 contains 15 residues. Trimming cost V 2 bases and J 1 base; bases outside gene matches: 3. CDR3 in amino acids: CASSLAGGPSYEQYV. CDR3 nucleotide sequence: TGTGCCAGCAGTTTAGCGGGGGGGCCGTCCTACGAGCAGTACGTC.

This clonotype was observed a handful of times. The chain's CDR3 is CASSPTPGYQETQYF. DNA for the CDR3: TGTGCCAGCAGCCCAACGCCGGGGTACCAAGAGACCCAGTACTTC. The chain carries TRBV7-6 and TRBJ2-5; D perhaps matches TRBD2 (5 bases). The CDR3 sequence is 15 residues long. The V end lost 5 bases, the J end lost 0 bases, and 13 bases lay between the germline ends. Germline CDR1 and CDR2: SGHVS and FNYEAQ. Drawing the rest from reference TRBV7-6 and TRBJ2-5, the complete variable domain is GAGVSQSPRYKVTKRGQDVALRCDPISGHVSLYWYRQALGQGPEFLTYFNYEAQQDKSGLPNDRFSAERPEGSISTLTIQRTEQRDSAMYRCASSPTPGYQETQYFGPGTRLLVL.

This clonotype has a count of ten or more. V is TRBV5-1 and J is TRBJ1-6; TRBD1 aligns across 8 bases. The germline V gene has CDR1 SGHRS and CDR2 YFSETQ. The V segment lost 4 bases and the J segment 4 bases; nucleotides outside the gene matches: 4. The CDR3 covers 15 residues. The CDR3 protein is CASSLRTGYNSPLHF. Written as DNA, the CDR3 is TGCGCCAGCAGCCTACGGACAGGGTATAATTCACCCCTCCACTTT.

The chain carries TRBV4-2 and TRBJ2-5; TRBD2 agrees at 14 bases. The CDR3 length is 18 residues. Germline loops: CDR1 LGHNA, CDR2 YNFKEQ. V shed 0 bases, J shed 5 bases, and the junction held 8 bases outside the gene matches. CDR3 coding DNA: TGTGCCAGCAGCCAAGATCGATCGACTAGCGGGGGGGCCGAGACCCAGTACTTC. Translated: CASSQDRSTSGGAETQYF.

This clonotype was detected a few times. The chain is built from TRBV18 and TRBJ1-5; no clear D gene. The CDR3 totals 16 residues. Germline CDR1 and CDR2: KGHSH and LQKENI. The V and J ends lost 1 base and 2 bases respectively, with 12 bases between them. CDR3 region: CASSPQQPQGNQPQHF. The CDR3 DNA reads TGTGCCAGCTCACCACAGCAGCCCCAGGGCAATCAGCCCCAGCATTTT. The full variable domain, rest sourced from reference TRBV18 and TRBJ1-5, is NAGVMQNPRHLVRRRGQEARLRCSPMKGHSHVYWYRQLPEEGLKFMVYLQKENIIDESGMPKERFSAEFPKEGPSILRIQQVVRGDSAAYFCASSPQQPQGNQPQHFGDGTRLSIL.

This clonotype came up a few times. The chain joins TRBV10-3 to TRBJ1-5; 9 bases agree with TRBD1. The CDR3 sequence is 14 residues long. Germline V CDR1 and CDR2: ENHRY, SYGVKD. The ends lost 9 bases at V and 7 bases at J; junction bases unmatched: 10. The CDR3 nucleotides are TGTGCCATAAAGGGACAGGGTGGCCACCAGCCCCAGCATTTT. Its translation: CAIKGQGGHQPQHF.

This clonotype has a handful of counts. This chain uses TRBV24-1 with TRBJ2-1, with TRBD1 as a possible D gene (5 bases). With 1 base removed from V and 6 bases from J, the gap between germline ends came to 9 bases. The V gene's germline CDR1 is KGHDR and CDR2 SFDVKD. The CDR3 has 14 residues. Here the CDR3 reads CATSDFKGVNEQFF. CDR3 bases: TGTGCCACCAGTGATTTTAAAGGGGTCAATGAGCAGTTCTTC.

This clonotype was recorded a few times. The V and J genes are TRBV20-1 and TRBJ2-4, with D tentatively TRBD2 (6 bases). The CDR3 length is 14 residues. V was trimmed by 1 base and J by 0 bases, leaving 7 bases between them. Germline values: CDR1 DFQATT, CDR2 SNEGSKA (reference sequence). CDR3 residues: CSARGSGAKNIQYF. The CDR3, as DNA: TGCAGTGCTAGAGGTAGCGGAGCCAAAAACATTCAGTACTTC.

This chain uses TRBV7-7 with TRBJ2-3; 7 nucleotides align to TRBD2. J gave up 8 bases and V 2 bases, and 7 bases lay outside the gene matches. The germline V gene encodes CDR1 SSHAT and CDR2 FNYEAQ (reference sequence). The CDR3 is made up of 14 amino acids. This CDR3 is CASSLQAGSGTQYF. The CDR3 DNA follows: TGTGCCAGCAGCTTACAAGCGGGGTCCGGTACGCAGTATTTT.

This clonotype has a handful of counts. V and J are TRBV25-1 and TRBJ2-7; 8 bases match TRBD1. The CDR3 runs to 12 residues. V was pared by 4 bases and J by 4 bases, with 0 bases of the junction left unmatched. CDR1 is MGHDK, CDR2 SYGVNS, per germline. The CDR3 loop reads CASSGTGYEQYV. In DNA form, the CDR3 reads TGTGCCAGCAGTGGGACAGGGTACGAGCAGTACGTC.

This rearrangement joins TRBV5-1 to TRBJ2-5, with a weak D call TRBD1 (7 bases). CDR3 length equals 15 residues. The germline gives CDR1 SGHRS, CDR2 YFSETQ. V was pared by 2 bases and J by 1 base, with 12 bases between. This chain's CDR3 is CASSFQGGSQETQYF. DNA of the CDR3: TGCGCCAGCAGCTTCCAGGGGGGTTCCCAAGAGACCCAGTACTTC.

This chain connects TRBV4-3 to TRBJ2-3; D is perhaps TRBD1 or TRBD2 (6 bases each). Looked up from germline, CDR1 is LGHNA and CDR2 is YSLEER. This CDR3 region has 15 residues. Trimming removed 1 base from V and 1 base from J, with 9 bases in between. This CDR3 is CASSQARGRTDTQYF. DNA for the CDR3: TGCGCCAGCAGCCAAGCCCGGGGGCGCACAGATACGCAGTATTTT.